Sequencing of this T cell receptor (beta chain) was carried out in a study of brain T cells in children with intractable seizures. The CDR3 is 10 amino acids. CDR1 is MNHEY, CDR2 SMNVEV, per germline (reference sequence). Study-wide findings and caveats: Pre- and post-surgery blood differed in depth, so pre-surgery absences may be undersampling.

This table comes from immunoSEQ multiplex PCR, and its TCRdb copy is limited to in-frame clones, with some not included. This table has roughly 80,000 clones, about 92% appearing once. This clone was found a few times. Its antigen is unknown. One junction end disagrees with the germline gene, perhaps due to a read error. The source of this sequence is a boy in the first two years of life with tuberous sclerosis and intractable seizures. This chain joins TRBV27 and TRBJ2-1; D is unresolved. This material consisted of peripheral blood, taken at surgery. CDR3 nucleotides: TGCAGAAACTCGTACAATGAGCAGTTCTTC. It translates to CRNSYNEQFF.